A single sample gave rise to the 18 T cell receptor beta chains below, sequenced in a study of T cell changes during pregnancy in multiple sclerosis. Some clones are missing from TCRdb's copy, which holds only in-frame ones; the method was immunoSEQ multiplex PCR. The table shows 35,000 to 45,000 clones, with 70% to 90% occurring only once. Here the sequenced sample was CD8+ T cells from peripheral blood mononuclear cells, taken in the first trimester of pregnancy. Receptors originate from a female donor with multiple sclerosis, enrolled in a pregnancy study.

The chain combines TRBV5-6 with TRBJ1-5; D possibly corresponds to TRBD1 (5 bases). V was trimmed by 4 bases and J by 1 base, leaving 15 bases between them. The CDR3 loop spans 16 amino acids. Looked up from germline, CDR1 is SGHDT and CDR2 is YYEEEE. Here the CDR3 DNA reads TGTGCCAGCAGCCCAGGGCGGGGAGGAAGCAATCAGCCCCAGCATTTT. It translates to CASSPGRGGSNQPQHF.

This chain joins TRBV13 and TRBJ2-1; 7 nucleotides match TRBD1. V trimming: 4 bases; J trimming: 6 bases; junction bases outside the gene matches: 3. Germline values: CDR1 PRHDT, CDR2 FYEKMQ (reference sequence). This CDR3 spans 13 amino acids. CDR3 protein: CASSSGQANEQFF. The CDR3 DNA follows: TGTGCCAGCAGCTCCGGACAGGCCAATGAGCAGTTCTTC.

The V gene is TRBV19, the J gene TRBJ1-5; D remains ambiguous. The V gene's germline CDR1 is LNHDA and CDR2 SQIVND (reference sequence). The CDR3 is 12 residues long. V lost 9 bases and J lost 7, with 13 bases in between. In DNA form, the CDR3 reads TGTGCCAGCAATATCGGGTGGCAGCCCCAGCATTTT. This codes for CASNIGWQPQHF.

The CDR3, as DNA: TGTGCCAGCAGAGCCCCCCTAGCGCTGGAGAAAACCCAGTACTTC. This gives the protein CASRAPLALEKTQYF. The genes are TRBV6-5 and TRBJ2-5; D might be TRBD2 (6 bases). Per germline, CDR1 MNHEY and CDR2 SVGAGI. The CDR3 runs 15 residues. The V gene lost 6 bases and the J gene lost 8 bases, with 22 bases spanning the gap.

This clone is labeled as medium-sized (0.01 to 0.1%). The CDR3 nucleotides read TGTGCCAGCAGACAGGTTATGAACACTGAAGCTTTCTTT. Protein sequence: CASRQVMNTEAFF. The J gene is TRBJ1-1, the V gene TRBV14; a weak D match, TRBD1 (5 bases). Trimming pared 6 bases from V and 0 bases from J, leaving 8 bases between. CDR1 and CDR2 from the germline V gene are SGHDN and FVKESK. The CDR3 contains 13 residues.

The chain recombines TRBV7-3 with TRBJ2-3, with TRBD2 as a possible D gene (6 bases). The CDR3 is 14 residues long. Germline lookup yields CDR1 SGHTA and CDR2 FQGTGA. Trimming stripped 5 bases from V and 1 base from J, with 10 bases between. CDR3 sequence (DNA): TGTGCCAGCAGCCACCCGGGGGGCACAGATACGCAGTATTTT. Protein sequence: CASSHPGGTDTQYF.

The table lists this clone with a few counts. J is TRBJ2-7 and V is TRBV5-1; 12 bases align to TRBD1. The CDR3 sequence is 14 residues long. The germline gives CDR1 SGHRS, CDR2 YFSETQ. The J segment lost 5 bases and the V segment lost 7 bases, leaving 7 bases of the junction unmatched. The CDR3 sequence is CASGIGTGGDEQYF. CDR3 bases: TGCGCCAGCGGCATAGGGACAGGGGGCGACGAGCAGTACTTC. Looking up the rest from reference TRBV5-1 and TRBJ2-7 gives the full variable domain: KAGVTQTPRYLIKTRGQQVTLSCSPISGHRSVSWYQQTPGQGLQFLFEYFSETQRNKGNFPGRFSGRQFSNSRSEMNVSTLELGDSALYLCASGIGTGGDEQYFGPGTRLTVT.

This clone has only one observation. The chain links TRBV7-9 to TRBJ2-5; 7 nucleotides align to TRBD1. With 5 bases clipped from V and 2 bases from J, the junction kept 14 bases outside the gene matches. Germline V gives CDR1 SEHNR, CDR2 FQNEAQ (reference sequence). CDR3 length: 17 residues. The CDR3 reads CASSQDTRGGPQETQYF. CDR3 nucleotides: TGTGCCAGCAGCCAAGATACTAGAGGGGGCCCTCAAGAGACCCAGTACTTC.

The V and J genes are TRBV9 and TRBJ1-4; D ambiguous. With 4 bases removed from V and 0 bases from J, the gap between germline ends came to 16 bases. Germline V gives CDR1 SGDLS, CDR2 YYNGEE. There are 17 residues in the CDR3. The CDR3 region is CASSTSEASATNEKLFF. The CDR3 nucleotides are TGTGCCAGCAGCACTTCAGAGGCCTCGGCAACTAATGAAAAACTGTTTTTT. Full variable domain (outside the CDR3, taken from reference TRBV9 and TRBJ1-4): DSGVTQTPKHLITATGQRVTLRCSPRSGDLSVYWYQQSLDQGLQFLIQYYNGEERAKGNILERFSAQQFPDLHSELNLSSLELGDSALYFCASSTSEASATNEKLFFGSGTQLSVL.

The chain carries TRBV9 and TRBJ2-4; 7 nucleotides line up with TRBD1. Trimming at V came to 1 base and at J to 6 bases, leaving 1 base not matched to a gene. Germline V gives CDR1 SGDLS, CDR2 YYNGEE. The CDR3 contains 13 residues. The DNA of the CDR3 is TGTGCCAGCAGCGTACCAGGGGGAAACATTCAGTACTTC. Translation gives CASSVPGGNIQYF.

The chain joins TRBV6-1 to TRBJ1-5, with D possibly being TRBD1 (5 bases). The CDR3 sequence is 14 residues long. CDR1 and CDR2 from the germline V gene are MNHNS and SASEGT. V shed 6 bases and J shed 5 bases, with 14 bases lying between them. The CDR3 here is CASSSGPGDQPQHF. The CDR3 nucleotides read TGTGCCAGCAGCTCCGGACCGGGGGATCAGCCCCAGCATTTT.

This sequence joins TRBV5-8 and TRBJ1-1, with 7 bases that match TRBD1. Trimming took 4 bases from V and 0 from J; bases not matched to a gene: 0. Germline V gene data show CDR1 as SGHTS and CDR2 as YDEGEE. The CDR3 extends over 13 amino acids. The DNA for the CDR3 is TGTGCCAGCAGCGACAGGGTGAACACTGAAGCTTTCTTT. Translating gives CASSDRVNTEAFF.

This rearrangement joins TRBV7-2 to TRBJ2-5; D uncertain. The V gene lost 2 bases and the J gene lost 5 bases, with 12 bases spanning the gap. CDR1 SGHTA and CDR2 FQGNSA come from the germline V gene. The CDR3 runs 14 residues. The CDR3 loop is CASSLYAASETQYF. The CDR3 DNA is TGTGCCAGCAGCTTATATGCCGCGAGCGAGACCCAGTACTTC.

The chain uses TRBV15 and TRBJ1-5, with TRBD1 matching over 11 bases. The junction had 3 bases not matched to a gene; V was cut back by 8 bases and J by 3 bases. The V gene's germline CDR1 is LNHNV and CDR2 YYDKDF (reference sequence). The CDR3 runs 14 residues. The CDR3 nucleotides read TGTGCCACCGGGACAGGGGGGAACAATCAGCCCCAGCATTTT. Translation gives CATGTGGNNQPQHF.

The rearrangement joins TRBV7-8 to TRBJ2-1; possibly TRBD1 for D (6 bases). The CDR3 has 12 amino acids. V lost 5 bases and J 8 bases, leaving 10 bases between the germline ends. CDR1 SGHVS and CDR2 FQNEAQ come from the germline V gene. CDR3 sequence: CASSRRGDEQFF. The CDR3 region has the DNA TGTGCCAGCAGCCGCAGGGGCGATGAGCAGTTCTTC.

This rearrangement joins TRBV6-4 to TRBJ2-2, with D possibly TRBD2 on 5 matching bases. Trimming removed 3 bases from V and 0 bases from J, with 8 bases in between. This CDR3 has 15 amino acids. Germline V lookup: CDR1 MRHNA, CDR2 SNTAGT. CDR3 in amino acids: CASSDRGPNTGELFF. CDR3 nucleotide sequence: TGTGCCAGCAGTGATCGGGGTCCGAACACCGGGGAGCTGTTTTTT.

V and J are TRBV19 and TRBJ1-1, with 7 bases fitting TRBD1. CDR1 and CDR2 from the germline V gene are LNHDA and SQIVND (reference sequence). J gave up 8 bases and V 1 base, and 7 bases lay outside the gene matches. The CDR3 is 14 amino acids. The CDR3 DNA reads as TGTGCCAGTAGTATAGCCAGACAGGGTGGCGAAGCTTTCTTT. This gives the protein CASSIARQGGEAFF. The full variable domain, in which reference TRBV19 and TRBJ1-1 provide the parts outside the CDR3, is DGGITQSPKYLFRKEGQNVTLSCEQNLNHDAMYWYRQDPGQGLRLIYYSQIVNDFQKGDIAEGYSVSREKKESFPLTVTSAQKNPTAFYLCASSIARQGGEAFFGQGTRLTVV.

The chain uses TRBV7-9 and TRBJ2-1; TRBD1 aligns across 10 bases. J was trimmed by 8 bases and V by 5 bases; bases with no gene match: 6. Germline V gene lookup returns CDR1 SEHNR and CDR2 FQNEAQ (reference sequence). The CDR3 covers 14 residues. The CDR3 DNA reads TGTGCCAGCAGCGGGACAGGGGTTCGCGATGAGCAGTTCTTC. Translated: CASSGTGVRDEQFF.